Following are 20 T cell receptor beta chains from one sample sequenced in a study of blood T cell repertoires in COVID-19. Clones were read by immunoSEQ multiplex PCR, and TCRdb kept only the in-frame ones, dropping some. The sample shows 180,000 or so clones, around 87% of them seen only once. Sequenced input: peripheral blood. The receptors come from a man in his forties or fifties with active or convalescent COVID-19.

The chain has TRBV6-4 and TRBJ1-2; 8 nucleotides agree with TRBD1. J gave up 5 bases and V 4 bases, and 9 bases lay outside the gene matches. Germline CDR1 and CDR2: MRHNA and SNTAGT. CDR3 length: 15 residues. Here the CDR3 reads CASSAEGQGWYGYTF. CDR3 coding DNA: TGTGCCAGCAGTGCCGAAGGACAGGGATGGTATGGCTACACCTTC.

The chain joins TRBV12-3 or TRBV12-4 to TRBJ1-1, with D perhaps TRBD1 (5 bases). Deletions cut 2 bases from V and 3 bases from J, with 7 bases between. The CDR3 is made up of 13 amino acids. This chain's CDR3 is CASSLQGYTEAFF. CDR3 in DNA: TGTGCCAGCAGTTTACAGGGTTACACTGAAGCTTTCTTT.

The V call is TRBV4-1, the J call TRBJ1-1; no firm D call. The germline V gene has CDR1 MGHRA and CDR2 YSYEKL. V was clipped by 0 bases and J by 3 bases, with 11 bases between them. The CDR3 totals 15 residues. This CDR3 is CASSQESQVYTEAFF. As DNA, the CDR3 is TGCGCCAGCAGCCAAGAATCGCAGGTATACACTGAAGCTTTCTTT.

J is TRBJ2-3 and V is TRBV5-1; TRBD2 matches at 9 bases. This CDR3 is 15 amino acids long. The germline V gene has CDR1 SGHRS and CDR2 YFSETQ. Losses at the gene ends were 4 bases for V and 4 bases for J; bases not matched to a gene: 7. CDR3 DNA: TGCGCCAGCAGCGCGGGCGGGGGGGTCTCAGATACGCAGTATTTT. Translation gives CASSAGGGVSDTQYF. Full variable domain (missing parts from reference TRBV5-1 and TRBJ2-3): KAGVTQTPRYLIKTRGQQVTLSCSPISGHRSVSWYQQTPGQGLQFLFEYFSETQRNKGNFPGRFSGRQFSNSRSEMNVSTLELGDSALYLCASSAGGGVSDTQYFGPGTRLTVL.

The chain uses TRBV5-4 and TRBJ1-4; the match to TRBD1 covers 8 bases. Germline loops: CDR1 SGHNT, CDR2 YYREEE (reference sequence). The junction had 6 bases not matched to a gene; V was cut back by 5 bases and J by 6 bases. CDR3 length: 14 amino acids. The DNA of the CDR3 is TGTGCCAGCAGTGTGGACAGGGTGGATGAAAAACTGTTTTTT. It encodes CASSVDRVDEKLFF.

This clone showed up just once. The chain links TRBV19 to TRBJ2-1; 10 nucleotides line up with TRBD1. Germline values: CDR1 LNHDA, CDR2 SQIVND (reference sequence). Losses at the gene ends were 8 bases for V and 4 bases for J; bases not matched to a gene: 2. This CDR3 has 13 amino acids. CDR3 sequence (DNA): TGTGCCAGTCGGGACAGGGGTTACAATGAGCAGTTCTTC. Its protein is CASRDRGYNEQFF.

J is TRBJ1-1 and V is TRBV5-4; 11 nucleotides agree with TRBD1. This CDR3 spans 17 amino acids. Germline CDR1 is SGHNT and CDR2 is YYREEE (reference sequence). After removal of 4 bases from V and 6 bases from J, the junction contained 14 bases not matched to a gene. In DNA, the CDR3 is TGTGCCAGCAGCAACGGACAGGGGGCGTTTGGTGTGGCTGAAGCTTTCTTT. It encodes CASSNGQGAFGVAEAFF.

This clone was picked up one time. The V gene is TRBV6-2 or TRBV6-3, the J gene TRBJ2-3, with 8 positions matching TRBD1. CDR1 and CDR2 from the germline V gene are MNHEY and SVGEGT. V gave up 5 bases and J gave up 3 bases; unmatched junction bases: 7. This CDR3 spans 15 amino acids. Here the CDR3 reads CASSPQGEETDTQYF. In nucleotides, the CDR3 is TGTGCCAGCAGTCCACAGGGGGAAGAGACAGATACGCAGTATTTT.

This chain connects TRBV2 to TRBJ1-1; D not certain. Looked up from germline, CDR1 is SNHLY and CDR2 is FYNNEI. V was shortened by 3 bases and J by 5 bases, with 10 bases between the two germline ends. The CDR3 runs to 13 residues. CDR3 sequence reads: CASSEAGGTEAFF. The DNA for the CDR3 is TGTGCCAGCAGTGAGGCAGGAGGGACTGAAGCTTTCTTT.

This clone was observed a single time. The V call is TRBV4-1, the J call TRBJ2-2; TRBD1 matches 7 bases. The V gene's germline CDR1 is MGHRA and CDR2 YSYEKL. The CDR3 consists of 18 residues. The junction had 13 bases not matched to a gene; V was cut back by 3 bases and J by 3 bases. The CDR3 here is CASSQIPTRDSYTGELFF. The CDR3 nucleotides are TGCGCCAGCAGCCAGATACCAACCCGGGACAGCTACACCGGGGAGCTGTTTTTT.

Note on this clone: The same CDR3 also results from other DNA sequences found in this sample. The chain carries TRBV19 and TRBJ1-2; D might be TRBD1 (6 bases). In germline, CDR1 is LNHDA, CDR2 SQIVND (reference sequence). The CDR3 covers 13 residues. Deletions cut 6 bases from V and 5 bases from J, with 13 bases between. The DNA for the CDR3 is TGTGCCAGTAGCCCGGACAGCTTTTATGGCTACACCTTC. Translation gives CASSPDSFYGYTF. Using reference TRBV19 and TRBJ1-2 for the parts outside the CDR3, the full variable domain is DGGITQSPKYLFRKEGQNVTLSCEQNLNHDAMYWYRQDPGQGLRLIYYSQIVNDFQKGDIAEGYSVSREKKESFPLTVTSAQKNPTAFYLCASSPDSFYGYTFGSGTRLTVV.

This chain links TRBV2 with TRBJ2-7, with 14 bases fitting TRBD2. This CDR3 contains 19 residues. CDR1 is SNHLY and CDR2 is FYNNEI in the germline V gene. With 7 bases clipped from V and 0 bases from J, the junction kept 14 bases outside the gene matches. The CDR3 DNA reads as TGTGCCAGCAAACCCTGGGTGGGACTAGCGGGGGAAAGCTCCTACGAGCAGTACTTC. Translated, it gives CASKPWVGLAGESSYEQYF.

This clone was seen just once. This sequence joins TRBV7-2 and TRBJ2-3, with a possible D match to TRBD1 (7 bases). The V gene's germline CDR1 is SGHTA and CDR2 FQGNSA. The ends were cut back, 5 bases at V and 2 bases at J, with 14 bases in the middle. The CDR3 extends over 15 amino acids. CDR3 sequence (DNA): TGTGCCAGCAGCCTGCGGGGACAGAACACAGATACGCAGTATTTT. It yields the protein CASSLRGQNTDTQYF.

This CDR3 is CASSQSAGGMTPQHF. CDR3 nucleotides: TGTGCCAGCAGTCAAAGCGCCGGGGGGATGACGCCCCAGCATTTT. The gene calls are TRBV2 and TRBJ1-5; the D gene is possibly TRBD1 (5 bases). Trimming shortened V by 5 bases and J by 9 bases, and 20 bases separated the two germline ends. Germline assignment: CDR1 SNHLY and CDR2 FYNNEI. CDR3 length: 15 residues.

This chain links TRBV30 with TRBJ1-6; 8 bases map to TRBD1. In germline, CDR1 is GTSNPN, CDR2 SVGIG (reference sequence). Trimming took 6 bases from V and 8 from J; bases not matched to a gene: 9. This CDR3 region has 14 residues. As DNA, the CDR3 is TGTGCCTGCAATGACAGGGGTTTTTATTCACCCCTCCACTTT. It codes for CACNDRGFYSPLHF.

The chain combines TRBV30 with TRBJ2-1; 9 bases match TRBD1. Germline assignment: CDR1 GTSNPN and CDR2 SVGIG (reference sequence). CDR3 length equals 14 residues. V was pared by 8 bases and J by 3 bases, with 8 bases of the junction left unmatched. DNA of the CDR3: TGTGCCGGCTCCGGGACAGGGCACTACAATGAGCAGTTCTTC. Amino acids: CAGSGTGHYNEQFF. Looking up the rest from reference TRBV30 and TRBJ2-1 gives the full variable domain: SQTIHQWPATLVQPVGSPLSLECTVEGTSNPNLYWYRQAAGRGLQLLFYSVGIGQISSEVPQNLSASRPQDRQFILSSKKLLLSDSGFYLCAGSGTGHYNEQFFGPGTRLTVL.

J is TRBJ1-2 and V is TRBV6-5, with a possible D match to TRBD1 (6 bases). From germline, CDR1 is MNHEY and CDR2 SVGAGI. Deletions cut 0 bases from V and 6 bases from J, with 14 bases between. The CDR3 consists of 15 residues. Written as DNA, the CDR3 is TGTGCCAGCAGTTACTCTCTTAGCCAGGGGCATGGCTACACCTTC. It translates to CASSYSLSQGHGYTF.

This sequence joins TRBV30 and TRBJ1-2, with no clear D. CDR3 length: 14 amino acids. The germline CDR1 and CDR2 sequences are GTSNPN and SVGIG (reference sequence). Trimming pared 3 bases from V and 7 bases from J, leaving 18 bases between. The CDR3 loop reads CAWRLDRGLSGYTF. For the CDR3, the DNA is TGTGCCTGGAGGCTTGACCGGGGATTATCTGGCTACACCTTC.

The chain has TRBV2 and TRBJ2-3, with a possible D match to TRBD1 (6 bases). V was cut by 3 bases and J by 0 bases, with 13 bases left in between. Germline CDR1 is SNHLY and CDR2 is FYNNEI. The CDR3 is made up of 16 amino acids. The CDR3 bases are TGTGCCAGCAGTGACATGGGGGCGATTAGCACAGATACGCAGTATTTT. Its translation: CASSDMGAISTDTQYF.

The chain couples TRBV4-2 to TRBJ1-4; D is undetermined. Germline V gives CDR1 LGHNA, CDR2 YNFKEQ. The CDR3 consists of 15 residues. The V gene lost 1 base and the J gene lost 5 bases, with 11 bases spanning the gap. The CDR3 region has the DNA TGTGCCAGCAGCCAAGTAAGAGGGATGAATGAAAAACTGTTTTTT. This gives the protein CASSQVRGMNEKLFF.